This is a list of T cell receptor beta chains from one sample in a study of T-cell memory formation after mild COVID-19. TCRdb redid the calling of the 5' RACE reads with MiXCR, one entry per CDR3 protein. This sample has 250,000 to 350,000 distinct CDR3 sequences, with roughly 21% found just once. The specimen sequenced was PBMCs or a T cell subset sorted from them (not recorded which). These receptors all come from a young man who had mild COVID-19 (a few samples of this study predate the infection). Cell type and time point are not known. Each CDR3 is given without its conserved first and last residue. Each record gives: D gene, J gene, CDR3 length, V gene, CDR3 protein. D genes are given only for firm matches.

D: TRBD2; J: TRBJ2-3; length: 13; V: TRBV7-9; CDR3: ASSGERGGTDTQY
D: -; J: TRBJ1-6; length: 14; V: TRBV18; CDR3: ASSPWTASGNSPLH
D: -; J: TRBJ2-1; length: 11; V: TRBV3-1; CDR3: ASSQVPRNEQF
D: -; J: TRBJ1-5; length: 11; V: TRBV6-5; CDR3: ASSHEMSQPQH
D: -; J: TRBJ2-1; length: 12; V: TRBV20-1; CDR3: SGFLGRGANEQF
D: -; J: TRBJ2-2; length: 13; V: TRBV5-1; CDR3: ASSSRSRNTGELF
D: -; J: TRBJ2-3; length: 15; V: TRBV7-2; CDR3: ASSLARWGTSTDTQY
D: -; J: TRBJ2-2; length: 12; V: TRBV6-5; CDR3: ASSYGLRTGELF
D: -; J: TRBJ1-3; length: 12; V: TRBV5-1; CDR3: ASSLFPAGNTIY
D: TRBD1; J: TRBJ2-1; length: 14; V: TRBV7-9; CDR3: ASSAPLPGQGNEQF
D: -; J: TRBJ2-3; length: 11; V: TRBV7-2; CDR3: ASSPTHTDTQY
D: TRBD1; J: TRBJ2-5; length: 12; V: TRBV24-1; CDR3: APSDQTGRETQY
D: -; J: TRBJ2-1; length: 13; V: TRBV5-1; CDR3: ASSEGTRVQGEQF
D: -; J: TRBJ2-1; length: 12; V: TRBV27; CDR3: ASATGGAYNEQF
D: TRBD1; J: TRBJ1-2; length: 15; V: TRBV11-2; CDR3: ASSFRTGGGLDYGYT
D: TRBD2; J: TRBJ2-1; length: 13; V: TRBV6-5; CDR3: ASSSAGGPWDEQF
D: -; J: TRBJ2-2; length: 12; V: TRBV5-1; CDR3: ASSPHKEAGELF
D: -; J: TRBJ1-6; length: 11; V: TRBV7-3; CDR3: ASSQSELSPLH
D: -; J: TRBJ1-3; length: 16; V: TRBV7-2; CDR3: ASSPPVRGLNSGNTIY